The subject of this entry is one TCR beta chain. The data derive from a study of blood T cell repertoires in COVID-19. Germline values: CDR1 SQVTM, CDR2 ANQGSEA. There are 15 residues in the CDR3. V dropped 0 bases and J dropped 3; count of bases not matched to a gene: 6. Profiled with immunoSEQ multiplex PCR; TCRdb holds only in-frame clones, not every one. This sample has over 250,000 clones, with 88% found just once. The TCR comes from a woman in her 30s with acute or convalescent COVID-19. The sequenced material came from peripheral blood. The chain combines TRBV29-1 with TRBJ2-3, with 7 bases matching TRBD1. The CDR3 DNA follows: TGCAGCGTTGAAGATCAGAGACAGGGAACAGATACGCAGTATTTT. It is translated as CSVEDQRQGTDTQYF.